The 20 T cell receptor beta chains given below trace back to one sample, sequenced in a study of blood T cell repertoires in COVID-19. Profiling relied on immunoSEQ multiplex PCR, and the TCRdb table lists in-frame clones only, not all of them. Of roughly 230,000 clones listed, 83% are singletons. The sequencing sample was made of peripheral blood. Every receptor here comes from a human donor in a cohort sampled during active COVID-19.

This sequence joins TRBV9 and TRBJ2-3, with TRBD1 matching over 7 bases. There are 17 residues in the CDR3. With 1 base clipped from V and 0 bases from J, the junction kept 8 bases outside the gene matches. Germline CDR1 SGDLS, CDR2 YYNGEE. This CDR3 is CASSVSGGMPSTDTQYF. In DNA, the CDR3 is TGTGCCAGCAGCGTATCAGGGGGAATGCCTAGCACAGATACGCAGTATTTT.

This clone showed up just a few times. The rearrangement links TRBV27 to TRBJ2-2; D might be TRBD1 (6 bases). The CDR3 totals 15 residues. The V gene's germline CDR1 is MNHEY and CDR2 SMNVEV (reference sequence). The V end lost 6 bases, the J end lost 0 bases, and 11 bases lay between the germline ends. The CDR3 here is CASSPTGANTGELFF. CDR3 coding DNA: TGTGCCAGCAGCCCGACAGGCGCGAACACCGGGGAGCTGTTTTTT.

The gene calls are TRBV19 and TRBJ2-7; the match to TRBD1 covers 8 bases. The CDR3 runs 15 residues. Per germline, CDR1 LNHDA and CDR2 SQIVND (reference sequence). J was trimmed by 6 bases and V by 3 bases; bases with no gene match: 10. The CDR3 region is CASSIQGAGVGEQYF. CDR3 DNA: TGTGCCAGTAGTATTCAGGGGGCTGGAGTTGGCGAGCAGTACTTC.

V is TRBV18 and J is TRBJ2-3; weak D call: TRBD2 (5 bases). Germline V gene data show CDR1 as KGHSH and CDR2 as LQKENI. V lost 1 base and J 4 bases, leaving 15 bases between the germline ends. The CDR3 loop spans 16 amino acids. Here the CDR3 reads CASSPQEARVADTQYF. The DNA of the CDR3 is TGTGCCAGCTCACCACAGGAAGCGAGGGTCGCAGATACGCAGTATTTT.

Only one count was recorded for this clone. The CDR3 nucleotides are TGTGCCAGCAGCCAAGGAGGCAGGGTTTATGGCTACACCTTC. Translation gives CASSQGGRVYGYTF. V and J are TRBV3-1 (or the pseudogene TRBV3-2) and TRBJ1-2; D might be TRBD1 (5 bases). The CDR3 is 14 residues long. Germline V lookup: CDR1 LGHDT, CDR2 YNNKEL (reference sequence). Trimming left V 1 base short and J 5 bases short, with 11 bases between.

The sample holds a few counts of this clone. The chain couples TRBV28 to TRBJ2-1, with 7 bases that match TRBD2. The germline CDR1 and CDR2 sequences are MDHEN and SYDVKM. The junction had 10 bases not matched to a gene; V was cut back by 3 bases and J by 5 bases. The CDR3 is made up of 16 amino acids. CDR3 protein: CASSLAPSGVNNEQFF. In DNA, the CDR3 is TGTGCCAGCAGTTTGGCCCCTAGCGGAGTCAACAATGAGCAGTTCTTC.

V and J are TRBV7-3 and TRBJ2-7; 10 bases map to TRBD2. This CDR3 is 17 amino acids long. Germline loops: CDR1 SGHTA, CDR2 FQGTGA. V lost 5 bases, J lost 2 bases, and 12 bases stayed unmatched. This CDR3 is CASSRTGLAGDAYEQYF. The CDR3 nucleotides are TGTGCCAGCAGCCGGACAGGGCTAGCGGGGGATGCCTACGAGCAGTACTTC.

Only one count was recorded for this clone. The chain employs TRBV6-5 and TRBJ2-1, with TRBD1 matching over 7 bases. Germline values: CDR1 MNHEY, CDR2 SVGAGI. With V trimmed by 5 bases and J by 0 bases, 4 bases remained unmatched. The CDR3 totals 15 residues. The CDR3 nucleotides read TGTGCCAGCAGTCCCGACAGGGACTCCTACAATGAGCAGTTCTTC. Its protein is CASSPDRDSYNEQFF.

The gene calls are TRBV18 and TRBJ2-7; 7 nucleotides agree with TRBD1. This CDR3 has 12 amino acids. Germline V lookup: CDR1 KGHSH, CDR2 LQKENI. V was clipped by 2 bases and J by 6 bases; unmatched bases: 1. The CDR3 coding sequence is TGTGCCAGCTCACCATCAGGGGGCGAGCAGTACTTC. It codes for CASSPSGGEQYF.

The J gene is TRBJ1-3, the V gene TRBV5-1; a weak D match, TRBD1 (5 bases). The ends were cut back, 3 bases at V and 4 bases at J, with 11 bases in the middle. This CDR3 has 14 amino acids. Germline V CDR1 and CDR2: SGHRS, YFSETQ. As DNA, the CDR3 is TGCGCCAGCAGCTGGAGGGGTACGGGAAACACCATATATTTT. Translating gives CASSWRGTGNTIYF.

In this sample, this clone turned up a few times. Written as DNA, the CDR3 is TGTGCCAGCAGTACCCGGGACAGGGGGCTTGCCACTGAAGCTTTCTTT. Protein: CASSTRDRGLATEAFF. This chain joins TRBV27 and TRBJ1-1; 12 bases align to TRBD1. The V and J ends lost 5 bases and 4 bases, in that order; junction bases with no gene match: 8. Germline V gene data show CDR1 as MNHEY and CDR2 as SMNVEV (reference sequence). The CDR3 is 16 amino acids.

The rearrangement joins TRBV6-5 to TRBJ2-7; 7 positions agree with TRBD1. CDR1 and CDR2 from the germline V gene are MNHEY and SVGAGI. This CDR3 is 15 amino acids long. V was clipped by 5 bases and J by 3 bases; unmatched bases: 10. CDR3 DNA: TGTGCCAGCAGTCGACAGGGTAGGACTGGCTACGAGCAGTACTTC. Translation: CASSRQGRTGYEQYF.

The J gene is TRBJ2-5, the V gene TRBV6-6; D not resolved. Looked up from germline, CDR1 is MNHNY and CDR2 is SVGAGI (reference sequence). The V gene lost 8 bases and the J gene lost 5 bases, with 18 bases spanning the gap. There are 14 residues in the CDR3. The CDR3 here is CASRHQPVAETQYF. CDR3 in DNA: TGTGCCAGCCGACATCAACCGGTGGCGGAGACCCAGTACTTC.

This chain connects TRBV28 to TRBJ1-6; TRBD1 agrees at 10 bases. Germline trimming cut 7 bases from V and 8 bases from J; bases unmatched to any gene: 2. Germline V lookup: CDR1 MDHEN, CDR2 SYDVKM. The CDR3 length is 13 residues. The CDR3 sequence is CASKTGGDSPLHF. The CDR3 nucleotides read TGTGCCAGCAAGACAGGGGGCGATTCACCCCTCCACTTT.

The chain carries TRBV11-2 and TRBJ2-1; 7 bases agree with TRBD2. In germline, CDR1 is SGHAT, CDR2 FQNNGV. The CDR3 extends over 13 amino acids. V was clipped by 5 bases and J by 4 bases; unmatched bases: 2. In DNA, the CDR3 is TGTGCCAGCAGCCAGGGACTATACAATGAGCAGTTCTTC. Translated: CASSQGLYNEQFF.

The V and J genes are TRBV6-5 and TRBJ1-2; 9 bases map to TRBD1. V lost 4 bases to trimming and J lost 2 bases; unmatched junction nucleotides: 5. CDR1 is MNHEY and CDR2 is SVGAGI in the germline V gene. The CDR3 runs to 15 residues. Here the CDR3 DNA reads TGTGCCAGCAGTTCCGCGGGACAGGGCAACTATGGCTACACCTTC. Translating gives CASSSAGQGNYGYTF.

The chain employs TRBV29-1 and TRBJ1-5; 10 bases line up with TRBD1. CDR1 SQVTM and CDR2 ANQGSEA come from the germline V gene. CDR3 length equals 14 residues. The V and J ends lost 4 bases and 5 bases, in that order; junction bases with no gene match: 5. CDR3 in DNA: TGCAGCGTTGGTACCGGGACAGGGGATCAGCCCCAGCATTTT. Protein product: CSVGTGTGDQPQHF.

The rearrangement links TRBV7-2 to TRBJ2-1; 8 bases line up with TRBD2. Germline CDR1 is SGHTA and CDR2 is FQGNSA. This CDR3 spans 15 amino acids. Unmatched junction bases numbered 7, after V lost 2 bases and J lost 7 bases. The CDR3 DNA follows: TGTGCCAGCAGCTTAAACGGGGGGGTTGGAAATGAGCAGTTCTTC. Translating it yields CASSLNGGVGNEQFF.

This sequence joins TRBV30 and TRBJ2-7; 11 bases map to TRBD1. V was clipped by 1 base and J by 4 bases; unmatched bases: 0. The CDR3 totals 13 residues. The germline V gene has CDR1 GTSNPN and CDR2 SVGIG (reference sequence). The CDR3 reads CAWSGDRGYEQYF. CDR3 DNA: TGTGCCTGGAGTGGGGACAGGGGGTACGAGCAGTACTTC.

The gene calls are TRBV9 and TRBJ2-3, with TRBD2 as a possible D gene (6 bases). The CDR3 consists of 15 residues. The V end was cut by 0 bases, the J end by 9 bases, with 17 bases between. CDR1 SGDLS and CDR2 YYNGEE come from the germline V gene. The CDR3 spells CASSVEFGTGGTQYF. The DNA for the CDR3 is TGTGCCAGCAGCGTAGAGTTTGGGACCGGAGGGACGCAGTATTTT.